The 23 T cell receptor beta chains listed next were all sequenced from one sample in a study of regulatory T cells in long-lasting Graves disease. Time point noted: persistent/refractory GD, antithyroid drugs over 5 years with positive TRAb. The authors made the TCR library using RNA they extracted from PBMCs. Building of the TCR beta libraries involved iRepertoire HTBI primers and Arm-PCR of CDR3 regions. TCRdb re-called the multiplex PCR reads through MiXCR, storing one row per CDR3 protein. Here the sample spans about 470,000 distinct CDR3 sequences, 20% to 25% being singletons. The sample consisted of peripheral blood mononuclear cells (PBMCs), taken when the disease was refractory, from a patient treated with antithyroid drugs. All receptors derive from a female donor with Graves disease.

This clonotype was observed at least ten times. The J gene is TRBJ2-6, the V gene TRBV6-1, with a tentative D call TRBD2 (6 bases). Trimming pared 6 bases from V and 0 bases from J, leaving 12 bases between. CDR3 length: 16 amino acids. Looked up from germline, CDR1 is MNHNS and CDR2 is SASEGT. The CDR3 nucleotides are TGTGCCAGCAGGCCCTCCGGGAGCTCTGGGGCCAACGTCCTGACTTTC. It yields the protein CASRPSGSSGANVLTF.

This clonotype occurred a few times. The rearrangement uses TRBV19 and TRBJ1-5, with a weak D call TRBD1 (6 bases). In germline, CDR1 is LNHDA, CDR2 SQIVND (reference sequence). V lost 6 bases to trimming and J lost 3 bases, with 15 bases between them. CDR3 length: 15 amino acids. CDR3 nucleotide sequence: TGTGCCAGTAGCACGCAGGGGTGGAACAATCAGCCCCAGCATTTT. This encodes CASSTQGWNNQPQHF.

The chain's CDR3 is CASSLLPDNYEQYF. The CDR3, as DNA: TGTGCCAGCAGCTTATTACCTGATAACTACGAGCAGTACTTC. The rearrangement joins TRBV7-6 to TRBJ2-7, with unresolved D. The CDR3 loop spans 14 amino acids. V shed 2 bases and J shed 3 bases, with 11 bases lying between them. Germline CDR1 and CDR2: SGHVS and FNYEAQ.

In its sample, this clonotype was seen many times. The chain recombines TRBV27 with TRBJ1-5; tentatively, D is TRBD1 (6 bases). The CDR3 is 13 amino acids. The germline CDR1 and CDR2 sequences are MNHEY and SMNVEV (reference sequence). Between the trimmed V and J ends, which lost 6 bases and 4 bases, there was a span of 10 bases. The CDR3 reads CASRPTGNQPQHF. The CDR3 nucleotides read TGTGCCAGCAGACCAACAGGGAATCAGCCCCAGCATTTT.

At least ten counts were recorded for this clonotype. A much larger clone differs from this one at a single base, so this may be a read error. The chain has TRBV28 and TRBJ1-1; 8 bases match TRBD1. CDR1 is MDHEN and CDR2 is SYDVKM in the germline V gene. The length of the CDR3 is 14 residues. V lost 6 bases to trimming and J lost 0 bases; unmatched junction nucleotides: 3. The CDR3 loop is CASSWGQVNTEAFF. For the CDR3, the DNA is TGTGCCAGCAGCTGGGGACAGGTGAACACTGAAGCTTTCTTT.

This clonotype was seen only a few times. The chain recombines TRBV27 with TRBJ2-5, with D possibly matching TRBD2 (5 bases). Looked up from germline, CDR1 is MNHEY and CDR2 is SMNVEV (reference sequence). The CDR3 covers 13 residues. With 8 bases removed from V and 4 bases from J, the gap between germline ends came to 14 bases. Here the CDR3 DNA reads TGTGCCAGCGGGGAGTTAGAGGGAGAGACCCAGTACTTC. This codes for CASGELEGETQYF.

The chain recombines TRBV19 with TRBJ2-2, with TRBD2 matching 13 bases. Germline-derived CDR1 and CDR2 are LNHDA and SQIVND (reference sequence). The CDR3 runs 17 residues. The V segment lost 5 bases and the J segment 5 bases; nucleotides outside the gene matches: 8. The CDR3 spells CASSAWGLAGTTGELFF. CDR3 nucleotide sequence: TGTGCCAGTAGTGCCTGGGGACTAGCGGGGACTACCGGGGAGCTGTTTTTT. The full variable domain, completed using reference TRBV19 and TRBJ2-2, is DGGITQSPKYLFRKEGQNVTLSCEQNLNHDAMYWYRQDPGQGLRLIYYSQIVNDFQKGDIAEGYSVSREKKESFPLTVTSAQKNPTAFYLCASSAWGLAGTTGELFFGEGSRLTVL.

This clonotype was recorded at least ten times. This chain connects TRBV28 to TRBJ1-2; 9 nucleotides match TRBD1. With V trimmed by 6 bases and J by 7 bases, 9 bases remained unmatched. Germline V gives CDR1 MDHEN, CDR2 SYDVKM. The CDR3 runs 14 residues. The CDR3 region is CASRDRGRDRGYTF. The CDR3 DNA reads TGTGCCAGCAGGGACAGGGGACGGGATCGTGGCTACACCTTC.

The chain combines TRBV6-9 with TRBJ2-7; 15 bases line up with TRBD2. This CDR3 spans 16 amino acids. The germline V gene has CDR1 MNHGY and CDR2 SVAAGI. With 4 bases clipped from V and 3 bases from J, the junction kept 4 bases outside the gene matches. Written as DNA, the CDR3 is TGTGCCAGCAGTTGGACTAGCGGGAGGGGATTCTACGAGCAGTACTTC. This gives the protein CASSWTSGRGFYEQYF.

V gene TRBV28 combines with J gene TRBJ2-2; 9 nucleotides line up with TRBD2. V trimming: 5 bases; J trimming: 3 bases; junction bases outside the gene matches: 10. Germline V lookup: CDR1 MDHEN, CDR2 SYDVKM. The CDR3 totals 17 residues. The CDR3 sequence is CASSMLAGESDTGELFF. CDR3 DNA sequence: TGTGCCAGCAGTATGTTAGCGGGAGAAAGTGACACCGGGGAGCTGTTTTTT. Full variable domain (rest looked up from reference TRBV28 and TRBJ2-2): DVKVTQSSRYLVKRTGEKVFLECVQDMDHENMFWYRQDPGLGLRLIYFSYDVKMKEKGDIPEGYSVSREKKERFSLILESASTNQTSMYLCASSMLAGESDTGELFFGEGSRLTVL.

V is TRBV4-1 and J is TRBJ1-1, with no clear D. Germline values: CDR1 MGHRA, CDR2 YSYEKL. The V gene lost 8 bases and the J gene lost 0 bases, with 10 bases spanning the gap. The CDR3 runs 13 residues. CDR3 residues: CASRSVVNTEAFF. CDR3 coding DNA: TGCGCCAGCCGCTCAGTAGTGAACACTGAAGCTTTCTTT.

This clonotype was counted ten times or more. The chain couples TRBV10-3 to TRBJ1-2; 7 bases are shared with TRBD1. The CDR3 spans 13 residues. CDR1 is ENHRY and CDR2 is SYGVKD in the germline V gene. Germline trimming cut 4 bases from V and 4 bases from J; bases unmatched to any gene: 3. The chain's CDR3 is CAISGDRIYGYTF. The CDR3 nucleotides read TGTGCCATCAGTGGGGACAGAATCTATGGCTACACCTTC.

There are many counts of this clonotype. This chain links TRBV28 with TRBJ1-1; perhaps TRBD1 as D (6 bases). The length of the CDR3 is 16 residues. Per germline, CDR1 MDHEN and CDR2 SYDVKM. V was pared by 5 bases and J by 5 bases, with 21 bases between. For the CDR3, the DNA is TGTGCCAGCAGTATCGACAGGAGAGTCAGAAGAACTGAAGCTTTCTTT. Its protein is CASSIDRRVRRTEAFF.

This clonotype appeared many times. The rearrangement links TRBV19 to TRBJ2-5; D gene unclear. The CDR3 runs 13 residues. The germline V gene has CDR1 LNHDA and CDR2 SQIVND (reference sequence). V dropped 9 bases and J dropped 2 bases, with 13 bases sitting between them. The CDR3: CASSSGRQETQYF. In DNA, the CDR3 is TGTGCCAGCAGTTCGGGCCGTCAAGAGACCCAGTACTTC.

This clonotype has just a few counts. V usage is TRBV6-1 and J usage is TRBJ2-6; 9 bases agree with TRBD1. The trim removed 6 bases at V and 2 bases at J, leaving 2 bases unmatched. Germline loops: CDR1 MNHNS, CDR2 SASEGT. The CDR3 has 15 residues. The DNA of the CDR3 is TGTGCCAGCAGCGGACAGGGGACTGGGGCCAACGTCCTGACTTTC. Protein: CASSGQGTGANVLTF.

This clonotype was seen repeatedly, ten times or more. The CDR3 DNA reads as TGTGCCAGCAGTCAACCGGGACAGAAGGGCTACACCTTC. The encoded protein is CASSQPGQKGYTF. The chain is built from TRBV7-2 and TRBJ1-2, with TRBD1 identical over 7 bases. There are 13 residues in the CDR3. From germline, CDR1 is SGHTA and CDR2 FQGNSA. Trimming took 6 bases from V and 8 from J; bases not matched to a gene: 9.

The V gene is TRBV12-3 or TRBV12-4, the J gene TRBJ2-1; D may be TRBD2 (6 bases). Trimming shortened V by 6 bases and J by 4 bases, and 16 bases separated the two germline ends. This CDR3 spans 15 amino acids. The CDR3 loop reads CASRDHGGGYNEQFF. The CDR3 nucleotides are TGTGCCAGCAGGGACCATGGGGGAGGTTACAATGAGCAGTTCTTC.

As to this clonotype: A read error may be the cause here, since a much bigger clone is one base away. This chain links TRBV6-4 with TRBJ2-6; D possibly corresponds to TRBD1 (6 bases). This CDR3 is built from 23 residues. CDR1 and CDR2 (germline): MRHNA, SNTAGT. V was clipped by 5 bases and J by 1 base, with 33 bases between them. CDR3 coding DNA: TGTGCCAGCAGTTACCCGTTGAAGGAGAGCGATCGGACAGCCTTATCTGGGGCCAACGTCCTGACTTTC. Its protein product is CASSYPLKESDRTALSGANVLTF.

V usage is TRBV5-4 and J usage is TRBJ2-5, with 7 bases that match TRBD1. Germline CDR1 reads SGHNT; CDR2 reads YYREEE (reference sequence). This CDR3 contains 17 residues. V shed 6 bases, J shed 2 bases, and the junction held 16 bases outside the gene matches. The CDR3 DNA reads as TGTGCCAGCACCCTGGCAGCGAGCCAGGGGGTACAAGAGACCCAGTACTTC. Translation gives CASTLAASQGVQETQYF.

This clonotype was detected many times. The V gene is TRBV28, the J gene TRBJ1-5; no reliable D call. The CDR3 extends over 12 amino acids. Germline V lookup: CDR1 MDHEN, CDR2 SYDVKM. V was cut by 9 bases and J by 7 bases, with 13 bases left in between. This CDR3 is CASSVVTQPQHF. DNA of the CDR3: TGTGCCAGTTCAGTGGTAACACAGCCCCAGCATTTT. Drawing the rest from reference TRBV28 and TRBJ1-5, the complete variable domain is DVKVTQSSRYLVKRTGEKVFLECVQDMDHENMFWYRQDPGLGLRLIYFSYDVKMKEKGDIPEGYSVSREKKERFSLILESASTNQTSMYLCASSVVTQPQHFGDGTRLSIL.

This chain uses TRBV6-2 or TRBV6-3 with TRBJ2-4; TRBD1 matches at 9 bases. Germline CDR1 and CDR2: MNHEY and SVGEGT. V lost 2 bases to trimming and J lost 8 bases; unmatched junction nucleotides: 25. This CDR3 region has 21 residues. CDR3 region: CASSYIPVGTGPIYKMDIQYF. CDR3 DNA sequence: TGTGCCAGCAGTTACATCCCGGTCGGGACAGGGCCTATCTATAAAATGGACATTCAGTACTTC.

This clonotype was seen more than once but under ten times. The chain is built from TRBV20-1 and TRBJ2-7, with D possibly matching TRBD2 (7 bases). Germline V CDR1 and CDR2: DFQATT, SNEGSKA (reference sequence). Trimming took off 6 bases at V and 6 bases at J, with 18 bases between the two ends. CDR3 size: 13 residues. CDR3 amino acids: CSAAPGGGGEQYF. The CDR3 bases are TGCAGTGCGGCCCCGGGGGGAGGGGGCGAGCAGTACTTC.

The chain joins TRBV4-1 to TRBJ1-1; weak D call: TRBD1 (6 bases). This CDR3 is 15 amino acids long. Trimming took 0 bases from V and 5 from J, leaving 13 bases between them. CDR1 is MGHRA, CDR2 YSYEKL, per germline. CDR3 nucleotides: TGCGCCAGCAGCCAAGATGGCACAGGGTGGACTGAAGCTTTCTTT. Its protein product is CASSQDGTGWTEAFF.